This T cell receptor beta chain was obtained from a study of blood T cell repertoires in COVID-19. As for the study in general: Acute and convalescent COVID-19 samples came from the United States, Italy and Spain. T cells, B-cell-depleted T cells, or PBMCs supplied cDNA or gDNA.

Authors' data handling: Reference gene primer amplification yielded estimated nucleated cell counts. Using immunoSEQ multiplex PCR, the repertoire was profiled, and TCRdb retains in-frame clones only, with some absent. The V and J calls and the clone size are those of that table, but D and trimming were determined from the DNA. This sample has about 370,000 clones, with around 87% found just once. The sequenced material came from peripheral blood. This clonotype originated in a young man with active or convalescent COVID-19.

Here the CDR3 reads CASSQAAGAYEQYF. The CDR3 nucleotides are TGTGCCAGCAGCCAAGCCGCTGGAGCCTACGAGCAGTACTTC. The chain uses TRBV3-1 (or the pseudogene TRBV3-2) and TRBJ2-7; D is uncertain. Germline V lookup: CDR1 LGHDT, CDR2 YNNKEL (reference sequence). The V gene lost 1 base and the J gene lost 2 bases, with 9 bases spanning the gap. The CDR3 length is 14 residues.